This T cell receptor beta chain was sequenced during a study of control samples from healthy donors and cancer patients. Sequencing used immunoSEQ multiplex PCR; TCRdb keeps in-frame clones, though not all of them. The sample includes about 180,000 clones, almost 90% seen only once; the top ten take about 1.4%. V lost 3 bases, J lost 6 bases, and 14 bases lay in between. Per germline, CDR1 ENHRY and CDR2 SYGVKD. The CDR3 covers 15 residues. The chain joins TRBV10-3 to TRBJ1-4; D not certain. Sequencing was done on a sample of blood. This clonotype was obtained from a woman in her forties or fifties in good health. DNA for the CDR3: TGTGCCATCAGTGACGGAGAACGAGGGTATGAAAAACTGTTTTTT. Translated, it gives CAISDGERGYEKLFF.